This T cell receptor (beta chain) was sequenced for a study of CXCR3-negative and CXCR3-positive naive CD8 T cells. General study points: Naive cells, whether CXCR3-negative or CXCR3-positive, had similar TRBV-TRBJ usage, while memory cells differed. Diversity was high in both naive subsets and much lower in memory cells.

Of note for this clonotype: Its target is not known.

The CDR3 consists of 13 residues. Germline CDR1 is SEHNR and CDR2 is FQNEAQ (reference sequence). Using triplicate sorts, some 300,000 cells were collected each time from every CD8+ T cell subset. Naive CD8+ T cells had a CD45RO-CCR7+CD27+CD95- phenotype. The authors prepared UMI-labeled TRB cDNA libraries by 5' RACE. TCRdb reprocessed the 5' RACE reads and keeps a single row for each CDR3 protein, giving no DNA. The sample spans 100,000 to 150,000 distinct CDR3 sequences; the ten largest clones claim approximately 0.46%. The origin of this receptor is a human donor in good health. Some clones in this sample may be carry-over from other donors' samples. The sample taken for sequencing was naive CXCR3- CD8+ T cells from blood. Subset denoted: CD45RO-CCR7+CD27+CD95- naive CD8+ T cells lacking CXCR3 (TNR3-). The rearrangement joins TRBV7-9 to TRBJ1-1. CDR3 protein: CASSDVWGTEAFF.